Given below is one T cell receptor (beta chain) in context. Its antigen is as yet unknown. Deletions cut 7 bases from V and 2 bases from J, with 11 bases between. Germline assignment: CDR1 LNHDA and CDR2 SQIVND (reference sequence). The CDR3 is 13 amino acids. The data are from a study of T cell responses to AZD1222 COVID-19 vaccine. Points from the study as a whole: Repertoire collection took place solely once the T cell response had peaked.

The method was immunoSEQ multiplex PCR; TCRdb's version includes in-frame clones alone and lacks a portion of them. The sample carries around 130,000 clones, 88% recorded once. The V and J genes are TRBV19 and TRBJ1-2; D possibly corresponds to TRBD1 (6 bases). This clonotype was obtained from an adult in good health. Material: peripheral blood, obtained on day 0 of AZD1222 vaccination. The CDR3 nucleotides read TGTGCCAGTATGAGGGGGGAGAACTATGGCTACACCTTC. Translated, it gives CASMRGENYGYTF.